This TCR beta chain was sequenced in a study of T cell changes during pregnancy in multiple sclerosis. Produced via immunoSEQ multiplex PCR; TCRdb's table is partial and in-frame only. The sample records approximately 25,000 clones, roughly 91% being singletons. This TCR was recovered from a female donor in good health, enrolled as a control in a pregnancy study. The specimen comprised CD4+ T cells from peripheral blood mononuclear cells, sampled in the first trimester of pregnancy.

This CDR3 is CASSRTQGSGTDTQYF. The CDR3, as DNA: TGTGCCAGCAGCCGGACACAGGGCTCGGGCACAGATACGCAGTATTTT. The rearrangement joins TRBV11-3 to TRBJ2-3; the D gene is possibly TRBD1 (6 bases). V lost 5 bases to trimming and J lost 1 base, with 16 bases between them. The CDR3 is made up of 16 amino acids. Germline CDR1 is SGHNT and CDR2 is YENEEA.